The source of this TCR beta chain is a study of shared clonotypes between healthy human individuals (dated by TCRdb to about 2020). For context, the study as a whole: A few men and two women, aged 18 to 49 years, made up the cohort. To estimate repertoire size and how much clonotype sharing occurs between individuals, the study deeply sequenced the blood TCR repertoires of about five healthy adults. Leukapheresis yielded between about 0.9 and 9.5 billion PBMCs per donor. Per donor, three plates each were used for CD4 naive and CD4 memory, two for CD8 naive, and one for CD8 memory. To increase sequencing depth and limit assay-specific biases, TCR repertoire library preparation and sequencing were carried out by different laboratories using diverse techniques. Points the paper makes about the study in general: Because the study included a small number of donors, the genetic and exposure-history diversity represented was limited. Rarefaction of sorted-subset datasets indicated incomplete sequencing despite the large sequencing depth. Only blood was sampled, and tissue TCR repertoires likely differ from those in blood. Based on pairwise subsampling, the degree of clonotype sharing among donors was expected to be affected by sequencing depth. Sharing across a handful of donors was observed for 4.5% to 6.5% of naive CD4, about 4% of naive CD8, 2% to 2.5% of memory CD4, and 0.4% of memory CD8 clonotypes. Estimated clonotype richness was generally larger for naive than for memory subsets. Compared with non-shared clonotypes, clonotypes shared by all four sorted-subset donors had higher generation probabilities.

The germline V gene specifies MDHEN as CDR1 and SYDVKM as CDR2. Germline trimming amounts to 5 bases on V and 5 bases on J, with 3 as the count of junction bases outside the gene matches. The CDR3 runs 13 amino acids, cysteine and phenylalanine included. Just CDR3 DNA is preserved here, 39 bases in frame from base 1. As to this clone: It has no known antigen specificity. Base qualities are not at hand, and no much larger clone is one base apart.

TCR CDR3 regions were amplified from genomic DNA by multiplex PCR using the deep immunoSEQ assay. Extracted genomic DNA from each cell subset was spread evenly across all wells of several immunoSEQ 96-well plates, with each plate serving as a replicate. Each replicate PCR for sorted subsets received around 0.2 ug genomic DNA, equal to about 30,000 T cell genomes. Purified libraries were measured with a Qubit 3.0 fluorometer, size-checked on a Bioanalyzer 2100, and measured again with the KAPA Library Quantification kit. Every immunoSEQ 96-well plate was sequenced on a dedicated single-read 150-cycle Illumina NextSeq 550 flow cell. As for the authors' bioinformatics: Because only junctional sequences without quality scores were contained in the immunoSEQ output, filtering matching that applied to full-length reads could not be performed. To assign V/J genes and CDR3, sequences were annotated using PyIR, a Python wrapper for IgBLAST v1.9, with IMGT germline references. Reads with weak V/J assignments (E-value above 1e-6), missing CDR3, stop codons, out-of-frame junctions, or ambiguous translated residues were removed. V3J clonotypes were defined by identical inferred V gene, J gene, and CDR3 amino acid sequence. To compute the percentage overlap between repertoires, the number of shared unique clonotypes was divided by the size of the smaller repertoire. Repertoire richness was assessed with RTK rarefaction, the Chao1 estimator, and Recon v2.1 estimates of unobserved clonotypes. For all TCRbeta clonotypes obtained by the gDNA method from a few donors, generation probabilities were computed with OLGA. In TCRdb, the immuneACCESS table is reduced to in-frame sequences with V and J assigned. These tables do not hold every clone; where another copy was compared, an unresolved V gene accounts for under half, and the others remain unexplained. Clone size and V and J calls were adopted from that table, with D and trimming inferred from the DNA. Recorded for this sample are around 510,000 clones; 90% to 97% of them occurred a single time. Jointly, the top ten make up 0.064% of the sample.

The donors were healthy, HIV-negative adults with no recently reported acute infections or vaccinations. Every donor was a Caucasian adult residing in Nashville, Tennessee, USA. CD4+ T cells were enriched through magnetic negative selection, after which naive cells were positively selected on CD45RA and the remaining negative fraction served as the memory subset. Blood was collected by leukapheresis, and PBMCs were isolated by Ficoll-Histopaque density gradient centrifugation and then cryopreserved in liquid nitrogen vapor phase. Analytical flow cytometry was used to check the purity and quantity of every magnetically sorted T cell population. Genomic DNA was isolated from each sorted fraction and quantified by UV absorbance on a Nanodrop 2000c.

Recombination linked TRBV28 to TRBJ2-1, with 7 bases matching TRBD2. The sequence was obtained from a woman in her thirties in good health. The sample consisted of naive CD4+ T cells sorted from blood. The cell subset or site label corresponds to: CD45RA+ positively selected. This receptor carries the CDR3 CASSRDYNNEQFF. The sequenced DNA: TGTGCCAGCAGTCGGGACTACAACAATGAGCAGTTCTTC. Where the CDR3 stops, the reference TRBV28 and TRBJ2-1 genes take over; the full variable domain is DVKVTQSSRYLVKRTGEKVFLECVQDMDHENMFWYRQDPGLGLRLIYFSYDVKMKEKGDIPEGYSVSREKKERFSLILESASTNQTSMYLCASSRDYNNEQFFGPGTRLTVL.